These 28 T cell receptor beta chains were sequenced from one sample in a study of blood T cell repertoires in COVID-19. Method: immunoSEQ multiplex PCR; TCRdb's copy keeps in-frame clones and lacks some. This sample has about 120,000 clones, with roughly 72% found just once. The sample taken for sequencing was peripheral blood. These receptors all stem from a man in his 60s with acute or convalescent COVID-19.

This chain links TRBV7-2 with TRBJ1-1, with a tentative D call TRBD1 (5 bases). Germline CDR1 reads SGHTA; CDR2 reads FQGNSA. The germline V and J ends were trimmed by 5 bases and 1 base, with 17 bases remaining between them. CDR3 length equals 16 residues. CDR3 sequence (DNA): TGTGCCAGCAGCCCACCCCCCACAGGAGCGAACACTGAAGCTTTCTTT. Its translation: CASSPPPTGANTEAFF.

This clone was seen ten or more times. The rearrangement links TRBV5-4 to TRBJ1-1, with unresolved D. Germline assignment: CDR1 SGHNT and CDR2 YYREEE (reference sequence). CDR3 length: 15 amino acids. V lost 2 bases to trimming and J lost 4 bases, with 15 bases between them. CDR3 sequence (DNA): TGTGCCAGCAGCTTACCTCTGGCAACAGCCACTGAAGCTTTCTTT. It yields the protein CASSLPLATATEAFF.

The J gene is TRBJ1-1, the V gene TRBV3-1 (or the pseudogene TRBV3-2), with unresolved D. Trimming took 8 bases from V and 6 from J, leaving 10 bases between them. Per the germline V gene, CDR1 is LGHDT and CDR2 is YNNKEL (reference sequence). CDR3 size: 11 residues. CDR3 amino acids: CASGRGPEAFF. The CDR3 DNA reads as TGTGCCAGCGGTCGAGGCCCTGAAGCTTTCTTT.

CDR3 in amino acids: CASGRNQGNTGELFF. The CDR3 DNA is TGTGCCAGCGGTCGTAACCAGGGGAACACCGGGGAGCTGTTTTTT. J is TRBJ2-2 and V is TRBV7-9; D is possibly TRBD1 (5 bases). The CDR3 is 15 residues long. CDR1 is SEHNR, CDR2 FQNEAQ, per germline (reference sequence). The V and J ends lost 8 bases and 1 base respectively, with 14 bases between them. Based on the CDR3 plus reference TRBV7-9 and TRBJ2-2, the full variable domain is DTGVSQNPRHKITKRGQNVTFRCDPISEHNRLYWYRQTLGQGPEFLTYFQNEAQLEKSRLLSDRFSAERPKGSFSTLEIQRTEQGDSAMYLCASGRNQGNTGELFFGEGSRLTVL.

This clone was counted a few times. V is TRBV7-6 and J is TRBJ2-5; the match to TRBD2 covers 7 bases. Germline CDR1 and CDR2: SGHVS and FNYEAQ. The CDR3 runs 15 residues. Unmatched junction bases numbered 5, after V lost 0 bases and J lost 4 bases. CDR3 bases: TGTGCCAGCAGCTTAGCGCGGACTAGGGGAGAGACCCAGTACTTC. Translating gives CASSLARTRGETQYF.

This clone turned up a few times. The J gene is TRBJ2-5, the V gene TRBV7-7, with 11 bases lining up with TRBD2. Germline CDR1 SSHAT, CDR2 FNYEAQ (reference sequence). This CDR3 comprises 16 residues. After removal of 2 bases from V and 4 bases from J, the junction contained 6 bases not matched to a gene. The CDR3 sequence is CASSLMLAGGGETQYF. DNA of the CDR3: TGTGCCAGCAGCTTAATGCTAGCGGGAGGTGGAGAGACCCAGTACTTC.

The chain is built from TRBV28 and TRBJ1-2, with D hard to call. The germline V gene has CDR1 MDHEN and CDR2 SYDVKM. The CDR3 loop spans 14 amino acids. V lost 3 bases and J lost 7, with 15 bases in between. The CDR3 spells CASSLRVMVGGYTF. DNA for the CDR3: TGTGCCAGCAGTTTGAGGGTAATGGTGGGTGGCTACACCTTC.

The chain employs TRBV3-1 (or the pseudogene TRBV3-2) and TRBJ2-7; unclear D gene. Germline-derived CDR1 and CDR2 are LGHDT and YNNKEL (reference sequence). The CDR3 totals 12 residues. Trimming cost V 1 base and J 5 bases, with 6 bases left between them. CDR3 sequence (DNA): TGTGCCAGCAGCCAAGCCTTCCACGAGCAGTACTTC. Translation: CASSQAFHEQYF.

The gene calls are TRBV19 and TRBJ2-5; 7 nucleotides align to TRBD1. There are 14 residues in the CDR3. The J segment lost 4 bases and the V segment lost 0 bases, leaving 2 bases of the junction unmatched. Germline assignment: CDR1 LNHDA and CDR2 SQIVND (reference sequence). The CDR3 sequence: CASSIDDRVETQYF. The DNA of the CDR3 is TGTGCCAGTAGTATAGACGACAGGGTAGAGACCCAGTACTTC.

V and J are TRBV7-2 and TRBJ2-5, with 8 bases that match TRBD1. Looked up from germline, CDR1 is SGHTA and CDR2 is FQGNSA. With V trimmed by 6 bases and J by 5 bases, 8 bases remained unmatched. The CDR3 sequence is 14 residues long. The CDR3 nucleotides are TGTGCCAGCAGTCGTCAGGGGGCACGGGAGACCCAGTACTTC. Translating it yields CASSRQGARETQYF.

The gene calls are TRBV4-2 and TRBJ2-7, with 13 positions matching TRBD2. Per the germline V gene, CDR1 is LGHNA and CDR2 is YNFKEQ. The CDR3 totals 19 residues. V lost 0 bases to trimming and J lost 5 bases; unmatched junction nucleotides: 13. As DNA, the CDR3 is TGTGCCAGCAGCCAAGATTCTCCGGGACTAGCGGGATCGTTGCACGAGCAGTACTTC. This sequence encodes CASSQDSPGLAGSLHEQYF.

The chain joins TRBV10-2 to TRBJ2-1, with D perhaps TRBD2 (7 bases). Germline CDR1 reads WSHSY; CDR2 reads SAAADI. V gave up 6 bases and J gave up 6 bases, with 15 bases separating them. The CDR3 has 14 residues. For the CDR3, the DNA is TGCGCCAGCAGACTGGGGGGGCGGCCCAATGAGCAGTTCTTC. It specifies CASRLGGRPNEQFF.

This clone has just a few counts. The V gene is TRBV14, the J gene TRBJ2-3; 9 nucleotides align to TRBD1. Germline V CDR1 and CDR2: SGHDN, FVKESK. Unmatched junction bases numbered 4, after V lost 1 base and J lost 5 bases. The CDR3 is made up of 15 amino acids. CDR3 nucleotides: TGTGCCAGCAGCCAAGGGGACAGGGCGAGAGATACGCAGTATTTT. It codes for CASSQGDRARDTQYF.

This clone has a single count. The rearrangement links TRBV4-1 to TRBJ1-2, with a possible D match to TRBD1 (6 bases). The CDR3 spans 13 residues. Germline CDR1 and CDR2: MGHRA and YSYEKL. Trimming took 3 bases from V and 7 from J, leaving 12 bases between them. The CDR3 sequence is CASSHRGLGGYTF. CDR3 sequence (DNA): TGCGCCAGCAGCCACAGGGGTTTGGGTGGCTACACCTTC.

The chain employs TRBV14 and TRBJ2-7, with TRBD2 matching over 9 bases. Trimming cost V 4 bases and J 8 bases; bases outside gene matches: 3. The CDR3 has 12 amino acids. Germline V lookup: CDR1 SGHDN, CDR2 FVKESK. CDR3 protein: CASSLGLAQQYF. CDR3 nucleotides: TGTGCCAGCAGCCTGGGACTAGCCCAGCAGTACTTC.

This chain joins TRBV4-1 and TRBJ2-5, with TRBD1 matching 7 bases. After removal of 0 bases from V and 5 bases from J, the junction contained 9 bases not matched to a gene. The CDR3 is made up of 16 amino acids. Germline V gene sequence: CDR1 MGHRA, CDR2 YSYEKL. Here the CDR3 DNA reads TGCGCCAGCAGCCAAGATGCGACAGGGATCGGGGAGACCCAGTACTTC. It yields the protein CASSQDATGIGETQYF.

The rearrangement links TRBV18 to TRBJ2-7; 9 bases match TRBD1. The J segment lost 3 bases and the V segment lost 4 bases, leaving 1 base of the junction unmatched. Germline CDR1 is KGHSH and CDR2 is LQKENI. This CDR3 is built from 13 residues. CDR3 loop: CASSQGQGYEQYF. The CDR3 DNA reads as TGTGCCAGCTCACAGGGACAGGGCTACGAGCAGTACTTC.

The rearrangement links TRBV19 to TRBJ2-3, with TRBD2 matching over 11 bases. Per germline, CDR1 LNHDA and CDR2 SQIVND (reference sequence). V shed 3 bases and J 11 bases; nucleotides not matched to a gene: 10. The CDR3 is 15 amino acids. The CDR3 is CASSMASGGPLMQYF. CDR3 DNA sequence: TGTGCCAGTAGTATGGCTAGCGGGGGGCCACTCATGCAGTATTTT. The full variable domain, rest sourced from reference TRBV19 and TRBJ2-3, is DGGITQSPKYLFRKEGQNVTLSCEQNLNHDAMYWYRQDPGQGLRLIYYSQIVNDFQKGDIAEGYSVSREKKESFPLTVTSAQKNPTAFYLCASSMASGGPLMQYFGPGTRLTVL.

The chain couples TRBV9 to TRBJ2-2; D possibly corresponds to TRBD2 (5 bases). Deletions cut 0 bases from V and 6 bases from J, with 12 bases between. This CDR3 is 15 amino acids long. The germline V gene has CDR1 SGDLS and CDR2 YYNGEE. CDR3 sequence: CASSVDGKGPGELFF. CDR3 nucleotides: TGTGCCAGCAGCGTAGACGGGAAGGGCCCCGGGGAGCTGTTTTTT.

The gene calls are TRBV9 and TRBJ2-7, with a tentative D call TRBD1 (6 bases). Trimming left V 3 bases short and J 5 bases short, with 18 bases between. CDR3 size: 15 residues. CDR1 SGDLS and CDR2 YYNGEE come from the germline V gene. CDR3 protein: CASSAKTGLVDEQYF. DNA of the CDR3: TGTGCCAGCAGCGCAAAAACAGGGTTGGTCGACGAGCAGTACTTC.

The V and J genes are TRBV6-6 and TRBJ1-1; maybe TRBD1 (6 bases). V gave up 6 bases and J gave up 0 bases, with 11 bases separating them. The germline V gene encodes CDR1 MNHNY and CDR2 SVGAGI (reference sequence). The CDR3 runs to 14 residues. As DNA, the CDR3 is TGTGCCAGCAGACCACAGGGCTTGAACACTGAAGCTTTCTTT. It is translated as CASRPQGLNTEAFF.

V gene TRBV10-3 combines with J gene TRBJ1-2; 7 bases match TRBD1. The germline gives CDR1 ENHRY, CDR2 SYGVKD. V shed 10 bases and J 4 bases; nucleotides not matched to a gene: 9. The CDR3 totals 13 residues. The CDR3 DNA sequence: TGTGCCACCGGGACAGAGGCTTTCTATGGCTACACCTTC. As protein: CATGTEAFYGYTF.

Here the CDR3 reads CASSHPEGGWNTEAFF. The CDR3 region has the DNA TGTGCCAGCAGCCACCCGGAGGGGGGGTGGAACACTGAAGCTTTCTTT. The chain employs TRBV11-2 and TRBJ1-1; D possibly corresponds to TRBD1 (6 bases). This CDR3 is 16 amino acids long. Germline V gene sequence: CDR1 SGHAT, CDR2 FQNNGV. Deletions cut 5 bases from V and 1 base from J, with 17 bases between.

This chain links TRBV7-9 with TRBJ2-1; tentative D call: TRBD2 (6 bases). V gave up 9 bases and J gave up 8 bases, with 11 bases separating them. This CDR3 contains 11 residues. The germline gives CDR1 SEHNR, CDR2 FQNEAQ (reference sequence). The CDR3 region has the DNA TGTGCCAGTCCGTTAGCGGATGAGCAGTTCTTC. It codes for CASPLADEQFF. Full variable domain (outside the CDR3, taken from reference TRBV7-9 and TRBJ2-1): DTGVSQNPRHKITKRGQNVTFRCDPISEHNRLYWYRQTLGQGPEFLTYFQNEAQLEKSRLLSDRFSAERPKGSFSTLEIQRTEQGDSAMYLCASPLADEQFFGPGTRLTVL.

This chain links TRBV18 with TRBJ2-1, with 9 positions matching TRBD2. CDR1 is KGHSH and CDR2 is LQKENI in the germline V gene. CDR3 size: 14 residues. J was trimmed by 5 bases and V by 1 base; bases with no gene match: 0. This CDR3 reads CASSPLAGDNEQFF. DNA of the CDR3: TGTGCCAGCTCACCACTAGCGGGGGACAATGAGCAGTTCTTC.

The chain carries TRBV7-3 and TRBJ2-1, with TRBD1 as a possible D gene (6 bases). This CDR3 is 15 amino acids long. Trimming removed 5 bases at V and 10 bases at J, with 21 bases between. The germline CDR1 and CDR2 sequences are SGHTA and FQGTGA. Here the CDR3 DNA reads TGTGCCAGCAGCCGCCAGGGGCCCCCCTACGGGGAGCAGTTCTTC. It translates to CASSRQGPPYGEQFF.

The rearrangement links TRBV29-1 to TRBJ1-1; D is undetermined. This CDR3 contains 13 residues. Germline V CDR1 and CDR2: SQVTM, ANQGSEA. V lost 6 bases and J lost 3, with 14 bases in between. CDR3 sequence reads: CSVPDGSDTEAFF. In DNA, the CDR3 is TGCAGCGTCCCCGACGGGTCAGACACTGAAGCTTTCTTT.

In regard to this clone: Other DNA sequences in this sample translate to the same CDR3. The chain links TRBV11-2 to TRBJ2-1; weak D call: TRBD1 (6 bases). Germline V gene lookup returns CDR1 SGHAT and CDR2 FQNNGV. Trimming pared 5 bases from V and 0 bases from J, leaving 11 bases between. This CDR3 comprises 15 residues. CDR3 nucleotides: TGTGCCAGCAGCCTGGAAGGGGGCTCCTACAATGAGCAGTTCTTC. Encoded protein: CASSLEGGSYNEQFF.